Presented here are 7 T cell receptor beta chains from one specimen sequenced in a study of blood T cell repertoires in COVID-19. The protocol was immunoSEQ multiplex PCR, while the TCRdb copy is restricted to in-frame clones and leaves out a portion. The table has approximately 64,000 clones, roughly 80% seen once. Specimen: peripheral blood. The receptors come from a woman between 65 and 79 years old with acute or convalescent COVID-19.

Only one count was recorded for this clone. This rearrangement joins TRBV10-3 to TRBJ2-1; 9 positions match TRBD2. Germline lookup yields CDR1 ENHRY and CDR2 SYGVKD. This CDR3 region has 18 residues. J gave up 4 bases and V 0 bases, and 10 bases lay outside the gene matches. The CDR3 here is CAISESGRSGRAYNEQFF. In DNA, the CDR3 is TGTGCCATCAGTGAGTCGGGCCGTAGCGGGAGAGCTTACAATGAGCAGTTCTTC.

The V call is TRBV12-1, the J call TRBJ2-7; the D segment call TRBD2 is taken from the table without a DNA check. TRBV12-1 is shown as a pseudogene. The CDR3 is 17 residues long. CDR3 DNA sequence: TGTGCCAGCAGCGCGCTTTGGGGCGATGGGGGGTCGGTCGAGCAGTACTTC. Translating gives CASSALWGDGGSVEQYF.

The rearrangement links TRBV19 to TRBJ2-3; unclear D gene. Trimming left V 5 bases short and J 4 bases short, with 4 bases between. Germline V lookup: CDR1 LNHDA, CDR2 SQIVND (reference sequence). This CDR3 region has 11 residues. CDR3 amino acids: CASSVADTQYF. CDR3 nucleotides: TGTGCCAGTAGTGTCGCAGATACGCAGTATTTT.

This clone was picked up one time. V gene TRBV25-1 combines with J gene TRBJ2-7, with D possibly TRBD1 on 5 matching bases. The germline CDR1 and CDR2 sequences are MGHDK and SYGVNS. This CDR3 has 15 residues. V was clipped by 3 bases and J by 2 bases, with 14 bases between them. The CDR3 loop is CASSDRNIGAYEQYF. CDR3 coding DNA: TGTGCCAGCAGTGATCGAAACATAGGGGCCTACGAGCAGTACTTC.

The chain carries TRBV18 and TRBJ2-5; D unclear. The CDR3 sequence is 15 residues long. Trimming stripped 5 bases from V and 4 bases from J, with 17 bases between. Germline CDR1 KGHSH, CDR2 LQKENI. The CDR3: CASSRSFGVGETQYF. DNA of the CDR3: TGTGCCAGCTCAAGGAGTTTTGGAGTAGGAGAGACCCAGTACTTC.

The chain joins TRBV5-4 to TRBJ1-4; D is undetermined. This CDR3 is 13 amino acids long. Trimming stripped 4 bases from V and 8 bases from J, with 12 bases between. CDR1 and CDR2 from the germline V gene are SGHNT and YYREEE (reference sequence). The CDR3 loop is CASSRELEEKLFF. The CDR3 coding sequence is TGTGCCAGCAGCCGGGAGCTGGAGGAAAAACTGTTTTTT.

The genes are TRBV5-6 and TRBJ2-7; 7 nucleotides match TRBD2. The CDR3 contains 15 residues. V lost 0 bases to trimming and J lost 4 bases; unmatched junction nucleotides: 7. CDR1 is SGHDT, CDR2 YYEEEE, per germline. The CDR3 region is CASSLDGRGGYEQYF. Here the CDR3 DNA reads TGTGCCAGCAGCTTGGATGGGAGGGGCGGGTACGAGCAGTACTTC.